The present TCR beta chain was sequenced within a study of blood T cell repertoires in COVID-19 (dated by TCRdb to the early 2020s). Regarding the research as a whole: Samples covering the acute and convalescent phases of COVID-19 were provided by collaborators in the United States, Italy and Spain. The material from the prospective study consisted of cDNA or gDNA derived from T cells, B-cell-depleted T cells, or PBMCs. Deeply sampled blood TCRbeta repertoires from subjects exposed to, actively infected with, or recovered from COVID-19 were included in the dataset. The repertoires were released in a freely available public database meant as a resource for research on the immune response to SARS-CoV-2. The samples were drawn from the first 160 participants of the ongoing ImmuneRACE study and from some 1,300 subjects provided by 6 global collaborators. A de-identified subject ID, COVID-19 status, age in years and sex were almost always included in the sample metadata. Where HLA class I and class II types were available, the types were taken from metadata supplied by the sample provider, not from assay-based typing. The study at large found these results: Clinical and demographic metadata were provided uncurated, with the amount varying by source and participant.

Note on this clone: The antigen it binds to is not known. Base qualities were left out, and no much larger clone turns up one base away.

V loses 5 bases at its end and J loses 3 bases; junction bases beyond the gene matches: 4. CDR1 and CDR2, looked up from the germline V gene, are SGHVS and FQNEAQ. The CDR3 sequence holds 14 residues, the cysteine and phenylalanine included. The retained sequence is limited to the CDR3, 42 bases, with the frame set at the first base. The collaborating institutions used their own protocols to collect whole blood in K2EDTA tubes. For TCRbeta analysis, collaborators shipped samples as frozen whole blood, isolated PBMCs, or DNA extracted from either of those sample types. TCRbeta CDR3 regions were amplified from genomic DNA by means of the immunoSEQ Assay, a bias-controlled multiplex PCR. The authors' pipeline ran thus. The number of nucleated cells in each sample was estimated from the amplification of reference gene primers within the assay. To quantify the absolute abundance of each unique TCRbeta CDR3 rearrangement, sequence reads were collapsed and filtered. For each sample, productive Simpson clonality was calculated as the square root of Simpson's diversity index across productive rearrangements. The table comes from immuneACCESS by way of TCRdb, which keeps in-frame sequences with V and J called. Part of the clones is missing from these tables; in studies checked, under half for an unresolved V gene and the rest for unknown reasons. That table is the source of V, J and clone size, and D and trimming were worked out from the DNA. For this sample the table gives 160,000 or so clones, of which roughly 87% were detected only once. Of the sample, about 1.4% falls within the top ten clones.

This TCR derives from a woman in her fifties or sixties with acute or convalescent COVID-19. Here the chain combines TRBV7-8 and TRBJ1-2, with TRBD1 identical over 9 junction bases. Sequenced material: peripheral blood. Read as DNA, the sequence is TGTGCCAGCAGCCGGGACAGGGACCACTATGGCTACACCTTC. Its amino acids are CASSRDRDHYGYTF.